This paragraph covers one T cell receptor beta chain sequence. Its binding antigen is unknown. No per-base quality is available; no much larger clone lies one base away. V and J lose 6 bases and 5 bases, and a span of 17 bases separates them. Taken from cysteine to phenylalanine, the CDR3 has 14 residues. Solely the CDR3 DNA is kept, with 42 bases framed from the first base. According to the germline V gene, CDR1 reads SGHAT and CDR2 reads FQNNGV. Library preparation was by the immunoSEQ multiplex PCR assay. The authors' analysis ran thus. A statistical classification framework was developed to diagnose cytomegalovirus status using the catalog of TCR beta chain sequences. This is the immuneACCESS table as TCRdb keeps it, with only in-frame sequences that have V and J called. A part of the clones is gone; compared with another copy, unresolved V genes explain less than half, and the rest is unexplained. V, J and clone size were drawn from that table, and D and trimming were deduced from the DNA. For this sample the table gives under 95,000 clones, of which approximately 93% were detected only once. More than 2% of the sample is taken by the ten largest.

Donors formed part of the validation cohort, which comprised some 120 subjects and was distinct from the first cohort of over 500 subjects. This entry is derived from a study of cytomegalovirus exposure and HLA in healthy donors (dated by TCRdb to 2015 to 2018). About the study as a whole: According to a later analysis, one platform produced both the roughly 130 validation repertoires and the roughly 660 repertoires of the first cohort. Along with the roughly 700-subject first cohort, a separate validation cohort of over a hundred different subjects was used. To predict cytomegalovirus infection status, the study combined high-throughput TCR immunosequencing, statistical association of individual TCRs with disease status, and machine learning. The study aimed to test whether cataloging public T cell receptors could reveal signatures of past pathogen exposure.

The investigation overall reported the following: The authors suggested that the approach could potentially be extended to other disease states and immunological phenotypes. A later analysis had no HLA typing for the validation cohort, so co-occurrence there was scored across all 130 or so repertoires. A total of about 180 TCR beta chains were listed by the study as associated with cytomegalovirus. In a later analysis, TCRs clustered in the first cohort were found to also tend to co-occur in the 130 or so validation repertoires, with over 90% of cluster scores above 0. A few of the identified cytomegalovirus-associated TCR beta chains were confirmed in vitro to be specific for cytomegalovirus antigens. Most TCR sequences were observed very rarely across donors, whereas some public TCRs were present in many individuals. The classifier was reported to diagnose cytomegalovirus status with high specificity and sensitivity in both the original cohort and the validation cohort.

This TCR was recovered from a woman between 18 and 30 years old in good health and CMV-seronegative. Material for sequencing was PBMCs. Rearrangement joined TRBV11-2 to TRBJ2-7; D gene: possibly TRBD1, on 6 matching bases. The DNA sequence follows: TGTGCCAGCAGGACCATCAGGGGACGGCACGAGCAGTACTTC. Its protein is CASRTIRGRHEQYF.